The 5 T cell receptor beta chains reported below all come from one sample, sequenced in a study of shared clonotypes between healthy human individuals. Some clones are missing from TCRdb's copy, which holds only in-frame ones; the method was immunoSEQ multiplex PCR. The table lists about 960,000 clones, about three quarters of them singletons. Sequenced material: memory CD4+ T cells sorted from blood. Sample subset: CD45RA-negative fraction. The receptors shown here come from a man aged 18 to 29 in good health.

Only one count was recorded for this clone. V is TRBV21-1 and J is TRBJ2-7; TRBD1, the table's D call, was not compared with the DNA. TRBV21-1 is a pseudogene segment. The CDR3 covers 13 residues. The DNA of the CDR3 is TGTGCCAGCAGCAGTTACAGGGTGCACGAGCAGTACTTC. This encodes CASSSYRVHEQYF.

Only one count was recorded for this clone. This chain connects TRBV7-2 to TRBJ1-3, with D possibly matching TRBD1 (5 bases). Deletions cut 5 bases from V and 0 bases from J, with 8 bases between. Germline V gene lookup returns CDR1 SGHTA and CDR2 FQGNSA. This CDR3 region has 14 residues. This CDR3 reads CASSQGLSGNTIYF. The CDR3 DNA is TGTGCCAGCAGCCAGGGTCTCTCTGGAAACACCATATATTTT.

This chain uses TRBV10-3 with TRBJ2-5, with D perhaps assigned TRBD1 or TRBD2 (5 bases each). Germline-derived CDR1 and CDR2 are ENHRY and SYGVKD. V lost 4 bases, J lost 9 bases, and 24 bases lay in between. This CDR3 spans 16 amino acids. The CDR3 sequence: CAISGQGADSTRAQYF. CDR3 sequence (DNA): TGTGCCATCAGTGGGCAGGGTGCCGACTCTACGAGGGCCCAGTACTTC.

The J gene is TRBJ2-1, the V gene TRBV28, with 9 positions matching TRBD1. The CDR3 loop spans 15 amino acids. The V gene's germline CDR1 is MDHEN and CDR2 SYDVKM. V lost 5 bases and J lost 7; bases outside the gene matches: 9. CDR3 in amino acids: CASSPRGTGTNEQFF. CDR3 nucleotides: TGTGCCAGCAGTCCCCGCGGGACAGGGACAAATGAGCAGTTCTTC.

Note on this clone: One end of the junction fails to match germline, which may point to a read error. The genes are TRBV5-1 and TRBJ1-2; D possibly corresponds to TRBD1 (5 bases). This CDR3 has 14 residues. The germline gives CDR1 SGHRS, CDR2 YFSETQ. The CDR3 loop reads CASSLGPGLYAYTF. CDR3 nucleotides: TGCGCCAGCAGCTTGGGTCCGGGACTCTATGCCTACACCTTC.